The TCR beta chain described here comes from a study of cytomegalovirus exposure and HLA in healthy donors. As concerns this clone: No antigen is known for it.

Study outcomes and limitations: Among the most significant clusters, several appeared linked to common viral pathogens in a later analysis. CMV serostatus was the only recorded immune exposure for donors. A prior analysis recorded that most TCR beta V segments were productive about 87% or about 30% of the time. Accurate prediction of most subjects' HLA-A and HLA-B alleles from TCR beta sequences was reported.

The PCR employed 60 Vbeta primers together with 13 Jbeta primers. The table came from immunoSEQ multiplex PCR; TCRdb's copy has only in-frame clones and leaves some out. Among more than 150,000 clones listed, 75% to 90% were seen once. Per germline, CDR1 MNHNS and CDR2 SASEGT. This CDR3 contains 14 residues. V dropped 10 bases and J dropped 4 bases, with 19 bases sitting between them. The chain uses TRBV6-1 and TRBJ1-1; D perhaps matches TRBD1 (5 bases). Source material: PBMCs. The receptor was isolated from a woman in her late teens or twenties in good health and CMV-seronegative. The DNA for the CDR3 is TGTGCCACGTCACTGCGGCAGGGTGGCACTGAAGCTTTCTTT. It encodes CATSLRQGGTEAFF.